This T cell receptor beta chain was captured by sequencing in a study of blood T cell repertoires in COVID-19. Looking at the study overall: The United States, Italy and Spain provided the acute and convalescent COVID-19 samples. From T cells, B-cell-depleted T cells, or PBMCs came the material, which was cDNA or gDNA.

The length of the CDR3 is 14 residues. The J segment lost 3 bases and the V segment lost 3 bases, leaving 5 bases of the junction unmatched. CDR1 is SGHRS, CDR2 YFSETQ, per germline. Followed over time, Seattle patients had been enrolled while infection was active. Original analysis: The authors estimated nucleated cell counts from reference gene primer amplification. The data were produced by immunoSEQ multiplex PCR, yet TCRdb's version contains in-frame clones alone and is incomplete. V and J calls and clone size are given by that table; D and trimming were obtained from the DNA. The sample has fewer than 250,000 clones; approximately 90% are singletons.

Sample: peripheral blood. J is TRBJ2-7 and V is TRBV5-1, with 8 bases aligning to TRBD1. The receptor comes from a man aged 50 or older with COVID-19, enrolled during active disease. The CDR3 spells CASSSGQEYYEQYF. CDR3 DNA sequence: TGCGCCAGCAGCTCGGGACAGGAATACTACGAGCAGTACTTC.